Shown below are 5 T cell receptor beta chains from a single sample sequenced in a study of T cell responses to AZD1222 COVID-19 vaccine. Assay: immunoSEQ multiplex PCR; the TCRdb copy retains only in-frame clones and omits some. The data show about 120,000 clones, with around nine tenths seen just once and 4% to 4.5% held by the top ten. The sample here was peripheral blood, taken 28 days after the second dose of the MenACWY control vaccine. The receptors originated from an adult who received the MenACWY meningococcal vaccine as a control.

The chain employs TRBV28 and TRBJ1-2; 9 bases map to TRBD1. CDR3 length: 15 amino acids. Germline assignment: CDR1 MDHEN and CDR2 SYDVKM. The J segment lost 4 bases and the V segment lost 5 bases, leaving 8 bases of the junction unmatched. The CDR3 reads CASSPGPTGGYGYTF. In nucleotides, the CDR3 is TGTGCCAGCAGTCCCGGGCCGACAGGGGGCTATGGCTACACCTTC.

The V gene is TRBV5-6, the J gene TRBJ2-3, with 11 bases that match TRBD1. Germline values: CDR1 SGHDT, CDR2 YYEEEE. This CDR3 is 16 amino acids long. The V gene end was trimmed by 3 bases and the J gene end by 3 bases; junction bases not matched to a gene: 6. The CDR3 protein is CASSSWDRGYTDTQYF. As DNA, the CDR3 is TGTGCCAGCAGCTCTTGGGACAGGGGGTATACAGATACGCAGTATTTT.

This rearrangement joins TRBV19 to TRBJ1-2; TRBD1 might be the D (5 bases). CDR1 is LNHDA and CDR2 is SQIVND in the germline V gene (reference sequence). The CDR3 sequence is 16 residues long. Trimming removed 4 bases from V and 2 bases from J, with 17 bases in between. CDR3 sequence (DNA): TGTGCCAGTAGTAGGAACGACGACAGAACGAACTATGGCTACACCTTC. Its protein is CASSRNDDRTNYGYTF.

The V and J genes are TRBV19 and TRBJ1-5; TRBD1 agrees at 7 bases. The junction had 8 bases not matched to a gene; V was cut back by 2 bases and J by 4 bases. This CDR3 region has 16 residues. Per germline, CDR1 LNHDA and CDR2 SQIVND (reference sequence). This chain's CDR3 is CASSIPTGYGNQPQHF. The CDR3 coding sequence is TGTGCCAGTAGTATACCGACAGGGTATGGGAATCAGCCCCAGCATTTT.

The chain links TRBV27 to TRBJ2-1; D is possibly TRBD1 or TRBD2 (7 bases each). V gave up 2 bases and J gave up 8 bases, with 19 bases separating them. Germline V gene lookup returns CDR1 MNHEY and CDR2 SMNVEV (reference sequence). CDR3 length equals 16 residues. The DNA of the CDR3 is TGTGCCAGCAGTTTACGTCCAGGGGGGGGGATGGATGAGCAGTTCTTC. Protein product: CASSLRPGGGMDEQFF.